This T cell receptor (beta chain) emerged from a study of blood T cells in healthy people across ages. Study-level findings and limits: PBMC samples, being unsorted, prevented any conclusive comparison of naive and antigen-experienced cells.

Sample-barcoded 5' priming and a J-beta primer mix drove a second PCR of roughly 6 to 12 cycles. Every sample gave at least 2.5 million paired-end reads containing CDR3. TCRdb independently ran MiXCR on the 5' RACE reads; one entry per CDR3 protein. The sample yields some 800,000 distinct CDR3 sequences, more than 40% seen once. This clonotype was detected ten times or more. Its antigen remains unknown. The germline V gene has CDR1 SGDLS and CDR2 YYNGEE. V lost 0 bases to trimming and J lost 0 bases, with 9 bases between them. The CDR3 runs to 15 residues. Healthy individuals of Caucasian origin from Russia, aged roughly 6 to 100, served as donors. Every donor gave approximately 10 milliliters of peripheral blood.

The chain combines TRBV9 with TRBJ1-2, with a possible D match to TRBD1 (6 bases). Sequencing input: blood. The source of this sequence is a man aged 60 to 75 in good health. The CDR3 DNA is TGTGCCAGCAGCGTAGAGACAGGAGCTAACTATGGCTACACCTTC. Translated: CASSVETGANYGYTF. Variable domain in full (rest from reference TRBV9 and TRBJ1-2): DSGVTQTPKHLITATGQRVTLRCSPRSGDLSVYWYQQSLDQGLQFLIQYYNGEERAKGNILERFSAQQFPDLHSELNLSSLELGDSALYFCASSVETGANYGYTFGSGTRLTVV.